Listed below are T cell receptor beta chains from one sample, sequenced in a study of OX40 agonist ivuxolimab in advanced cancers. The repertoire was sequenced with immunoSEQ multiplex PCR; TCRdb's copy has only in-frame clones and lacks some. The sample comprises about 83,000 clones, about 85% of which are singletons, and more than 0.6% rests with the top ten. The input for sequencing was CD4+ or CD8+ T cells sorted from blood, taken in a trial of the OX40 agonist ivuxolimab. The receptors originated from an adult with an advanced solid tumor such as melanoma, head and neck, liver or kidney cancer. Each CDR3 is given with its conserved first and last residue. Fields, in order: CDR3 DNA, CDR3 protein, D gene, clone size, J gene, V gene. A D gene is named only where the DNA matches it firmly. Not every row has a clone size; where given, it reads once, few, many or a size class.

CDR3nt: TGTGCCAGCAGCTTAGAGGGGGTCCGTTATTCACCCCTCCACTTT
CDR3aa: CASSLEGVRYSPLHF
d_gene: NA
abundance: NA
j_gene: TRBJ1-6
v_gene: TRBV7-2

CDR3nt: TGCGCCAGCAGCCACCCTAGTGGGGTTGGTGGCTACACCTTC
CDR3aa: CASSHPSGVGGYTF
d_gene: NA
abundance: NA
j_gene: TRBJ1-2
v_gene: TRBV4-3

CDR3nt: TGTGCCAGCTCATCATCCACAGGGGACTATGGCTACACCTTC
CDR3aa: CASSSSTGDYGYTF
d_gene: TRBD1
abundance: NA
j_gene: TRBJ1-2
v_gene: TRBV18

CDR3nt: TGTGCCAGCAGCCACGGTCCTAACTATGGCTACACCTTC
CDR3aa: CASSHGPNYGYTF
d_gene: NA
abundance: NA
j_gene: TRBJ1-2
v_gene: TRBV6-5

CDR3nt: TGTGCCTGGACGGACGTAGAGGGCGAGCAGTACTTC
CDR3aa: CAWTDVEGEQYF
d_gene: NA
abundance: NA
j_gene: TRBJ2-7
v_gene: TRBV30

CDR3nt: TGTGCCAGCAGCTTAGCCTTGGCGAACACTGAAGCTTTCTTT
CDR3aa: CASSLALANTEAFF
d_gene: NA
abundance: NA
j_gene: TRBJ1-1
v_gene: TRBV7-9

CDR3nt: TGTGCCAGCAGTGCCCGACAGGGGTCAGAGACCCAGTACTTC
CDR3aa: CASSARQGSETQYF
d_gene: TRBD1
abundance: NA
j_gene: TRBJ2-5
v_gene: TRBV6-5

CDR3nt: TGTGCCATCAGTGAGTCGACTCGGGAGACCCAGTACTTC
CDR3aa: CAISESTRETQYF
d_gene: NA
abundance: once
j_gene: TRBJ2-5
v_gene: TRBV10-3

CDR3nt: TGCGCCAGCAGCTTGGGAGGGGCGGTAGGAGAGACCCAGTACTTC
CDR3aa: CASSLGGAVGETQYF
d_gene: NA
abundance: NA
j_gene: TRBJ2-5
v_gene: TRBV5-1

CDR3nt: TGTGCCTGGAGTATTCCGGGACCCCTTTTCACCTACGAGCAGTACTTC
CDR3aa: CAWSIPGPLFTYEQYF
d_gene: NA
abundance: NA
j_gene: TRBJ2-7
v_gene: TRBV30

CDR3nt: TGTGCCAGCAGCCAAGGTAATTTAGGGGCACTCAGCACAGATACGCAGTATTTT
CDR3aa: CASSQGNLGALSTDTQYF
d_gene: NA
abundance: NA
j_gene: TRBJ2-3
v_gene: TRBV4-2

CDR3nt: TGTGCCAGCAGTTCCAGGGGCATCTATAGCAATCAGCCCCAGCATTTT
CDR3aa: CASSSRGIYSNQPQHF
d_gene: NA
abundance: NA
j_gene: TRBJ1-5
v_gene: TRBV27

CDR3nt: TGTGCTAGTGGTTTGCCTTCACGGACAGATAACTATGGCTACACCTTC
CDR3aa: CASGLPSRTDNYGYTF
d_gene: NA
abundance: NA
j_gene: TRBJ1-2
v_gene: TRBV12-5

CDR3nt: TGTGCCAGCAGACCCGCCGGGGGGCCTACCACCGGGGAGCTGTTTTTT
CDR3aa: CASRPAGGPTTGELFF
d_gene: NA
abundance: NA
j_gene: TRBJ2-2
v_gene: TRBV27

CDR3nt: TGTGCCTGGAGTCTCCGACAGGGGAGCGGCTACACCTTC
CDR3aa: CAWSLRQGSGYTF
d_gene: TRBD1
abundance: NA
j_gene: TRBJ1-2
v_gene: TRBV30

CDR3nt: TGTGCCAGCAGCCGGGATAACACCGGGGAGCTGTTTTTT
CDR3aa: CASSRDNTGELFF
d_gene: NA
abundance: NA
j_gene: TRBJ2-2
v_gene: TRBV5-4

CDR3nt: TGTGCCCTGGAGTTGAAGGAGGCGAGGTATCAGCCCCAGCATTTT
CDR3aa: CALELKEARYQPQHF
d_gene: NA
abundance: once
j_gene: TRBJ1-5
v_gene: TRBV30

CDR3nt: TGTGCCAGCAGTTCGACAGGCCTCTCTGGAAACACCATATATTTT
CDR3aa: CASSSTGLSGNTIYF
d_gene: NA
abundance: NA
j_gene: TRBJ1-3
v_gene: TRBV6-5

CDR3nt: TGTGCCAGCAGCCTACAGAGCACAGATACGCAGTATTTT
CDR3aa: CASSLQSTDTQYF
d_gene: NA
abundance: NA
j_gene: TRBJ2-3
v_gene: TRBV7-9

CDR3nt: TGTGCCAGCAGCTTGGTACAGGCGAGCTCCTACGAGCAGTACTTC
CDR3aa: CASSLVQASSYEQYF
d_gene: NA
abundance: NA
j_gene: TRBJ2-7
v_gene: TRBV5-6

CDR3nt: TGTGCCACCAGCCCCGGGCAGGGGAGTACCGGGGAGCTGTTTTTT
CDR3aa: CATSPGQGSTGELFF
d_gene: NA
abundance: NA
j_gene: TRBJ2-2
v_gene: TRBV15

CDR3nt: TGTGCCAGCAGACCGGGACAGGGGGCGCGGGCTTTCTTT
CDR3aa: CASRPGQGARAFF
d_gene: TRBD1
abundance: few
j_gene: TRBJ1-1
v_gene: TRBV28

CDR3nt: TGTGCCAGTAGTATCGGGAAGGGGCTGGGAGCTTTCTTT
CDR3aa: CASSIGKGLGAFF
d_gene: NA
abundance: NA
j_gene: TRBJ1-1
v_gene: TRBV19

CDR3nt: TGTGCTAGTGAGCGTGGCGGGCCCTCAGGCAATGAGCAGTTCTTC
CDR3aa: CASERGGPSGNEQFF
d_gene: NA
abundance: NA
j_gene: TRBJ2-1
v_gene: TRBV12-5

CDR3nt: TGTGCCAGCAATCTGCCGACTGGAAGGGACTATGGCTACACCTTC
CDR3aa: CASNLPTGRDYGYTF
d_gene: NA
abundance: NA
j_gene: TRBJ1-2
v_gene: TRBV6-5